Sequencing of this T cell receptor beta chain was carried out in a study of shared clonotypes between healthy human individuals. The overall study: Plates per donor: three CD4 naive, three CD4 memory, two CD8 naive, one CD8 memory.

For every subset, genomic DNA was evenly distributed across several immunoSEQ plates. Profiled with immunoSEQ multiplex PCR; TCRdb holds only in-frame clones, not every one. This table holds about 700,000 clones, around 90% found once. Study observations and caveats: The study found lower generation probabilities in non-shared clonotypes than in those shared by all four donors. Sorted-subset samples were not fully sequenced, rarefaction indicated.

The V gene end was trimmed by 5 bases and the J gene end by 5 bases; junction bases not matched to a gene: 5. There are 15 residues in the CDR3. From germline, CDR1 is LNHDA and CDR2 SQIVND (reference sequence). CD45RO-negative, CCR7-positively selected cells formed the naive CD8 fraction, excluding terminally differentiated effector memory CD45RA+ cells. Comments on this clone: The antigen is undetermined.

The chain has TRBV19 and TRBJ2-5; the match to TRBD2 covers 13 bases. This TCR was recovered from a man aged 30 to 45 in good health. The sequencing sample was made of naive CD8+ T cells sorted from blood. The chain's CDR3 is CASSSLAGGLETQYF. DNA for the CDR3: TGTGCCAGTAGTTCACTAGCGGGAGGGCTCGAGACCCAGTACTTC. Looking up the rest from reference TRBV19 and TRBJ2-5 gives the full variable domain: DGGITQSPKYLFRKEGQNVTLSCEQNLNHDAMYWYRQDPGQGLRLIYYSQIVNDFQKGDIAEGYSVSREKKESFPLTVTSAQKNPTAFYLCASSSLAGGLETQYFGPGTRLLVL.